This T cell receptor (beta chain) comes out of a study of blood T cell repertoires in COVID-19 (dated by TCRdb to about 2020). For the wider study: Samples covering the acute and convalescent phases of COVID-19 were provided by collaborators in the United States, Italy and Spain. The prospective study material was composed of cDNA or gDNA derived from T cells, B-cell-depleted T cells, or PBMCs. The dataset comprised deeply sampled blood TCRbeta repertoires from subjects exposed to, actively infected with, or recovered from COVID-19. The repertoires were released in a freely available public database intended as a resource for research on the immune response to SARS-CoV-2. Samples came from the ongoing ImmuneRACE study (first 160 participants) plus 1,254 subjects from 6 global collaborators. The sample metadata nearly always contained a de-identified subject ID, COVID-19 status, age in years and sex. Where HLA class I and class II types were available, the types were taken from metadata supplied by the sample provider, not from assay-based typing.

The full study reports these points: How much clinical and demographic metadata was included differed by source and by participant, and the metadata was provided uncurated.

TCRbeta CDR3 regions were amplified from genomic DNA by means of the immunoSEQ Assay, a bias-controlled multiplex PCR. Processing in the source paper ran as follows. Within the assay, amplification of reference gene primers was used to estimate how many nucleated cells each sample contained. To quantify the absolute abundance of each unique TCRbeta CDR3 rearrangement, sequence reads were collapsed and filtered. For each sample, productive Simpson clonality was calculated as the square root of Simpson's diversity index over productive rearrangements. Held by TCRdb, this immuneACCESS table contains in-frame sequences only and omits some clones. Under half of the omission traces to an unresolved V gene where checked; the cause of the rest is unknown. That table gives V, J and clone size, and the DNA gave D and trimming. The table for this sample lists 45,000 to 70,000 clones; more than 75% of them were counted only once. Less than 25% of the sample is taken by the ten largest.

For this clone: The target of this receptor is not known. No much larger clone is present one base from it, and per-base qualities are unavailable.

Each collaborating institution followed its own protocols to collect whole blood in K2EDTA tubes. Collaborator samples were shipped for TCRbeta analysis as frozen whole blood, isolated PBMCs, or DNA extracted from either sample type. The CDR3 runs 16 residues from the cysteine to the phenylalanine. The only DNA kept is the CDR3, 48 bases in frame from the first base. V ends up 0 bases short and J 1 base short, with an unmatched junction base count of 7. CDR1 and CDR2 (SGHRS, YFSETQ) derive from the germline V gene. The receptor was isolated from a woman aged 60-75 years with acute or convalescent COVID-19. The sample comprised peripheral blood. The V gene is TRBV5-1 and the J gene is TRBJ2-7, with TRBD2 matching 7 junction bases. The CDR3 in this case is CASSLAVAGDSYEQYF. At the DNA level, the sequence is TGCGCCAGCAGCTTGGCCGTAGCGGGCGATTCCTACGAGCAGTACTTC.